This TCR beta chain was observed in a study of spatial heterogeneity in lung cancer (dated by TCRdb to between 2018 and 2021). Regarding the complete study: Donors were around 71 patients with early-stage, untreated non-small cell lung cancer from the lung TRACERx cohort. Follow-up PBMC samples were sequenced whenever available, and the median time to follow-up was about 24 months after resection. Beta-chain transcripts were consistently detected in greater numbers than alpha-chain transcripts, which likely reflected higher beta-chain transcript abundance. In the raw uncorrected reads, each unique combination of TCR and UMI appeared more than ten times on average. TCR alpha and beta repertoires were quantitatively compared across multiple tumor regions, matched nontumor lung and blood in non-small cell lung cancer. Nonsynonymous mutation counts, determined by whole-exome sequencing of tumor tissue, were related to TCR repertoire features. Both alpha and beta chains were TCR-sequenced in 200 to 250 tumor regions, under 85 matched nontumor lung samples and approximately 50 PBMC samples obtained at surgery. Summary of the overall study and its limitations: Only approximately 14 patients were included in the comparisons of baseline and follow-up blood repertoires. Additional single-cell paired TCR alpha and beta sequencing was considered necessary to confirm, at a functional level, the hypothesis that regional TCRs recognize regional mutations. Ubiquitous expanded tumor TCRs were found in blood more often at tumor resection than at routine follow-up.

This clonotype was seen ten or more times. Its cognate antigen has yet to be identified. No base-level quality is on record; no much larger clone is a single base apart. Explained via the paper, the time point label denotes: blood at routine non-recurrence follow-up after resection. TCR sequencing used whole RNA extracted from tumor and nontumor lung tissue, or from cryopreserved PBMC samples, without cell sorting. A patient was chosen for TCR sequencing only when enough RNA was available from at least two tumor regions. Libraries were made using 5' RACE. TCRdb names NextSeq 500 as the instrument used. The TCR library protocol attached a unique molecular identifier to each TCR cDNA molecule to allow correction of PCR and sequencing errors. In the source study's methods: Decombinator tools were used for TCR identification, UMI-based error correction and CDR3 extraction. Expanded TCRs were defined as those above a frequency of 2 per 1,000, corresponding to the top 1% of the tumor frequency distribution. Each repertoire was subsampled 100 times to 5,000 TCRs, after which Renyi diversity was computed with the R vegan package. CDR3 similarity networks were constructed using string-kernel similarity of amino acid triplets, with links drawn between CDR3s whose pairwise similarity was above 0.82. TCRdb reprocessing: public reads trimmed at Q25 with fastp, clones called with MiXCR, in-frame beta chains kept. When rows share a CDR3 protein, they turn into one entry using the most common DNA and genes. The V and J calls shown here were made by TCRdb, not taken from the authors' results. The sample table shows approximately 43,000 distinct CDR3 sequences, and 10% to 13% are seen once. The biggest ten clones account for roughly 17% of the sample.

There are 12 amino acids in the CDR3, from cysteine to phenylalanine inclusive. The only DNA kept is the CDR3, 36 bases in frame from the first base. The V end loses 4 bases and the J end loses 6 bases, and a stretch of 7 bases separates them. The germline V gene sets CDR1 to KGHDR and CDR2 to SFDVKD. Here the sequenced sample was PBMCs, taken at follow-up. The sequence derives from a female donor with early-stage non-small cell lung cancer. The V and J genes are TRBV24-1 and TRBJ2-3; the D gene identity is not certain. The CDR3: CATSEGPDTQYF. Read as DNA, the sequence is TGTGCCACCAGTGAAGGTCCGGATACGCAGTATTTT.